The source of this T cell receptor (beta chain) is a study of shared clonotypes between healthy human individuals. Study context: Per-donor plates numbered three CD4 naive, three CD4 memory, two CD8 naive and one CD8 memory.

There are 16 residues in the CDR3. Germline CDR1 reads SGHAT; CDR2 reads FQDESV (reference sequence). Assay: immunoSEQ multiplex PCR; the TCRdb copy retains only in-frame clones and omits some. The sample yields some 500,000 clones, 90% to 97% seen once. The genes are TRBV11-1 and TRBJ2-5, with 8 bases matching TRBD2. With the DNA end fitting TRBJ2-7 better, the J assignment may be wrong. The sequenced sample consisted of naive CD4+ T cells sorted from blood. This sample's subset: CD45RA+ positively selected. This sequence was found in a woman aged 30 to 39 in good health. CDR3 amino acids: CASSWASGSPAYEQYF. In DNA, the CDR3 is TGTGCCAGCAGCTGGGCCAGCGGGAGCCCCGCCTACGAGCAGTACTTC.